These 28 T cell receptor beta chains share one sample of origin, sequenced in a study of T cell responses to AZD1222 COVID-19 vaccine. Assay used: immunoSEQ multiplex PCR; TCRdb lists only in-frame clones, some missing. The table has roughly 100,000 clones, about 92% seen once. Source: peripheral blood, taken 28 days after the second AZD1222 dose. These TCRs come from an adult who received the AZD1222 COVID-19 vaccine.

The chain's CDR3 is CASSLGTSGGQGEQYF. The CDR3, as DNA: TGTGCCAGCAGCTTGGGGACTAGCGGGGGCCAGGGGGAGCAGTACTTC. V is TRBV7-2 and J is TRBJ2-7; 14 bases line up with TRBD2. J was trimmed by 7 bases and V by 3 bases; bases with no gene match: 8. CDR3 length: 16 amino acids. The germline CDR1 and CDR2 sequences are SGHTA and FQGNSA.

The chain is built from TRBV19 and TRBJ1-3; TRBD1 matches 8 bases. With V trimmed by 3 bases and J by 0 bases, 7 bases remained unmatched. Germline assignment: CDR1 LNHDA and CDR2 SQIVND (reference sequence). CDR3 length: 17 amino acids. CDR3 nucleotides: TGTGCCAGTAGTATGCCGGGACAGGCGATCTCTGGAAACACCATATATTTT. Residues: CASSMPGQAISGNTIYF.

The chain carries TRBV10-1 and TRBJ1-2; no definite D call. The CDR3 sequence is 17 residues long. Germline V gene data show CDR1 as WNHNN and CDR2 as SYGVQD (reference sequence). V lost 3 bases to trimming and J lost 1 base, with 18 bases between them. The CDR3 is CASSDRHRFSYNYGYTF. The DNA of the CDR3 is TGCGCCAGCAGTGACAGGCACCGTTTTTCCTATAACTATGGCTACACCTTC.

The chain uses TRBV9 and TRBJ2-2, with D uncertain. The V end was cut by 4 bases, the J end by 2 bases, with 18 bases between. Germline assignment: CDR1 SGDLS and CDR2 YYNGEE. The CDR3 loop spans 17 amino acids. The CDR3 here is CASSSTGRRPNTGELFF. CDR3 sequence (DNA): TGTGCCAGCAGCAGTACGGGCAGGAGACCTAACACCGGGGAGCTGTTTTTT. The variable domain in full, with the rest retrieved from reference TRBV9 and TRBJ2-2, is DSGVTQTPKHLITATGQRVTLRCSPRSGDLSVYWYQQSLDQGLQFLIQYYNGEERAKGNILERFSAQQFPDLHSELNLSSLELGDSALYFCASSSTGRRPNTGELFFGEGSRLTVL.

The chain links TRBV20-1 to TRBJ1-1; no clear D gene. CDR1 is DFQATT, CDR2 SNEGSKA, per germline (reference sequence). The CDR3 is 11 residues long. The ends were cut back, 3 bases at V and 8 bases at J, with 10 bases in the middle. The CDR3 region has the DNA TGCAGTGCTAGCTCCCCAAGCGAAGCTTTCTTT. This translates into CSASSPSEAFF.

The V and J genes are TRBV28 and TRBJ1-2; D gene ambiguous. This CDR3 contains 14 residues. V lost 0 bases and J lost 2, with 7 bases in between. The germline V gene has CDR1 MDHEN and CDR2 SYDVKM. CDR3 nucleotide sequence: TGTGCCAGCAGTTTATGGGACGGGAACTATGGCTACACCTTC. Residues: CASSLWDGNYGYTF.

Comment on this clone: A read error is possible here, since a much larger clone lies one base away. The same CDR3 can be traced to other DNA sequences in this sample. The CDR3 DNA reads TGTGCCAGCAGCCTAACAGGGGGCGTGGGAGCGAATTCACCCCTCCACTTT. Protein sequence: CASSLTGGVGANSPLHF. J is TRBJ1-6 and V is TRBV7-9; TRBD1 matches at 9 bases. V was pared by 5 bases and J by 7 bases, with 12 bases of the junction left unmatched. CDR3 size: 17 residues. Germline V lookup: CDR1 SEHNR, CDR2 FQNEAQ (reference sequence).

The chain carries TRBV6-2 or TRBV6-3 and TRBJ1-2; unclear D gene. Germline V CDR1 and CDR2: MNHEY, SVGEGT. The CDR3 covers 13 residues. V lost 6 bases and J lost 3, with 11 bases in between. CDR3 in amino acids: CASSTEADYGYTF. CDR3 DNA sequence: TGTGCCAGCAGCACGGAAGCGGACTATGGCTACACCTTC.

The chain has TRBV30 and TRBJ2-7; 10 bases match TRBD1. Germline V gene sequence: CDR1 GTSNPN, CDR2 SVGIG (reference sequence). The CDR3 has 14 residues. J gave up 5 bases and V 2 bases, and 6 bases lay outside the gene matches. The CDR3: CAWSTGTGVHEQYF. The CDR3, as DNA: TGTGCCTGGAGTACCGGGACAGGGGTACACGAGCAGTACTTC.

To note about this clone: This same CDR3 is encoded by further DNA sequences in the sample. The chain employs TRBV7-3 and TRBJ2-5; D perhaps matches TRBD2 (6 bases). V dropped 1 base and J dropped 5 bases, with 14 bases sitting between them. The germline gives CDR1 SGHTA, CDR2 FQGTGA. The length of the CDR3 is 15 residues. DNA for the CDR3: TGTGCCAGCAGCTTAATGACGGGGGATGGCGAGACCCAGTACTTC. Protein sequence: CASSLMTGDGETQYF.

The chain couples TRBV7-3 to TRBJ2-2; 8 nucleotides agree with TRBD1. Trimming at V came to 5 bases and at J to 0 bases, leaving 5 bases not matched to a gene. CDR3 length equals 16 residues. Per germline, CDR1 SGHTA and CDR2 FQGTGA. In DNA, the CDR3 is TGTGCCAGCAGCCTGGGACAGGCCGCGAACACCGGGGAGCTGTTTTTT. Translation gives CASSLGQAANTGELFF.

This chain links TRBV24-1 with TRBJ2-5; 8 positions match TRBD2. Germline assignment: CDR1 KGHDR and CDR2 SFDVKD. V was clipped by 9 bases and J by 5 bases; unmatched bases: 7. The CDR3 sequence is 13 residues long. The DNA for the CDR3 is TGTGCCACCGGAGGGACTAGTTTCGAGACCCAGTACTTC. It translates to CATGGTSFETQYF.

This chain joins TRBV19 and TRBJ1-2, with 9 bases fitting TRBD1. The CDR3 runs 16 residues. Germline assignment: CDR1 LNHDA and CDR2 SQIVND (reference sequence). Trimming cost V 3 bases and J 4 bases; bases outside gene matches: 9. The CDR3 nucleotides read TGTGCCAGTAGTATTGGAACAGGGGGCGGACTCTATGGCTACACCTTC. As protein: CASSIGTGGGLYGYTF.

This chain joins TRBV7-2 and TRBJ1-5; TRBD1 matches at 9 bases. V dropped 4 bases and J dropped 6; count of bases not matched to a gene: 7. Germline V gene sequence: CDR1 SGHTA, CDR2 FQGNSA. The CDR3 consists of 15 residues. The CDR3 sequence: CASSSQQGALQPQHF. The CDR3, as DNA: TGTGCCAGCAGCTCCCAACAGGGGGCCCTTCAGCCCCAGCATTTT.

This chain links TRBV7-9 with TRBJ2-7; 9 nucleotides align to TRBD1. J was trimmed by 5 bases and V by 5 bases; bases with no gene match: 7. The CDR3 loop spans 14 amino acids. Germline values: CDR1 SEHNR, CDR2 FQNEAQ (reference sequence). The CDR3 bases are TGTGCCAGCAGCACGGGACAGGGTTGGCACGAGCAGTACTTC. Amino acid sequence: CASSTGQGWHEQYF.

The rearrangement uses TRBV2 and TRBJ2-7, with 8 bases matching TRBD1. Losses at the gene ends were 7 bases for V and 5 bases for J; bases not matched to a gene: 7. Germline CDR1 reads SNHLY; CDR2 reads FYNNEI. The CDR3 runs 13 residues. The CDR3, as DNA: TGTGCCAGCACCCCGACAGGGGCAAACGAGCAGTACTTC. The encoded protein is CASTPTGANEQYF. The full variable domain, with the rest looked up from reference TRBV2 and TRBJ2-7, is EPEVTQTPSHQVTQMGQEVILRCVPISNHLYFYWYRQILGQKVEFLVSFYNNEISEKSEIFDDQFSVERPDGSNFTLKIRSTKLEDSAMYFCASTPTGANEQYFGPGTRLTVT.

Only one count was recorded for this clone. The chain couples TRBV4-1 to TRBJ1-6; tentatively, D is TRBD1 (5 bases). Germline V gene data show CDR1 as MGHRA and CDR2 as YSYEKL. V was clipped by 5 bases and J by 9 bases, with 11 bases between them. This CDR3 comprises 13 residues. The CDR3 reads CASSSREASPLHF. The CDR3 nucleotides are TGCGCCAGCAGCTCCAGGGAAGCTTCACCCCTCCACTTT.

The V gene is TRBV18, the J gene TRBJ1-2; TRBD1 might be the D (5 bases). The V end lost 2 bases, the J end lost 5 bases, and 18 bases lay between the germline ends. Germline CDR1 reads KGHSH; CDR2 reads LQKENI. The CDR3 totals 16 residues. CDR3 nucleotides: TGTGCCAGCTCACCAGCCTCCGGGGGGGTCGCATATGGCTACACCTTC. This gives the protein CASSPASGGVAYGYTF.

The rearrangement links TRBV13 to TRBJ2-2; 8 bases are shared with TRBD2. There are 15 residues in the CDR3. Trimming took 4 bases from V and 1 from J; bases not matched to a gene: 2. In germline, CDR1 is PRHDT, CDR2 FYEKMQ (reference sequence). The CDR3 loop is CASSSGGRNTGELFF. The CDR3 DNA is TGTGCCAGCAGCTCGGGGGGGAGGAACACCGGGGAGCTGTTTTTT.

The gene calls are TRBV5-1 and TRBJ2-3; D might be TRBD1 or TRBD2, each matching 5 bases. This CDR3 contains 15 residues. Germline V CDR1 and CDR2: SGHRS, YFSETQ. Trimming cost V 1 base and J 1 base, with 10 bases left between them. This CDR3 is CASSLLGRGTDTQYF. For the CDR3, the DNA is TGCGCCAGCAGCTTGTTGGGGCGGGGCACAGATACGCAGTATTTT.

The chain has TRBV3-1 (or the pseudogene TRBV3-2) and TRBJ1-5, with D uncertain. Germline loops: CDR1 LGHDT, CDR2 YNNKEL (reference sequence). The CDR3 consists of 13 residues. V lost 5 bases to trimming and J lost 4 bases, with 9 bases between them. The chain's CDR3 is CASSSRENQPQHF. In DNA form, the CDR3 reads TGTGCCAGCAGCTCCCGGGAAAATCAGCCCCAGCATTTT.

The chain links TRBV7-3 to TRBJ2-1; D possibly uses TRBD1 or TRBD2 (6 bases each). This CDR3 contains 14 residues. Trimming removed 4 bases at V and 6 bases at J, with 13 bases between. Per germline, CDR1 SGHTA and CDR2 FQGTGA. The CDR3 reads CASSSLEGGNEQFF. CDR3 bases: TGTGCCAGCAGCTCATTGGAGGGGGGCAATGAGCAGTTCTTC.

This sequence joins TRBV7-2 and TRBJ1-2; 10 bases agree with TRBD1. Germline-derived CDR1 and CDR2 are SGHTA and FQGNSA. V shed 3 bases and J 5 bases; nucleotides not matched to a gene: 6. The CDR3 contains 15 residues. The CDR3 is CASSLGTGVAYGYTF. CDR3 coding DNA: TGTGCCAGCAGCTTGGGGACAGGGGTAGCGTATGGCTACACCTTC.

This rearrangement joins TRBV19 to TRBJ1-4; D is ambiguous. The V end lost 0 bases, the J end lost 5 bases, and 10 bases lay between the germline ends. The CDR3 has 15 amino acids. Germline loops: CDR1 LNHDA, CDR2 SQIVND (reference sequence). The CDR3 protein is CASSIEGKRNEKLFF. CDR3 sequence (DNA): TGTGCCAGTAGTATAGAGGGCAAGAGAAATGAAAAACTGTTTTTT.

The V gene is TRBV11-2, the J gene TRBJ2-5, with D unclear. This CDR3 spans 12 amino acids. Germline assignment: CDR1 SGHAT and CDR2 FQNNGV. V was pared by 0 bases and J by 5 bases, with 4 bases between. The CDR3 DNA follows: TGTGCCAGCAGCTTAGAACAGGAGACCCAGTACTTC. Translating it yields CASSLEQETQYF.

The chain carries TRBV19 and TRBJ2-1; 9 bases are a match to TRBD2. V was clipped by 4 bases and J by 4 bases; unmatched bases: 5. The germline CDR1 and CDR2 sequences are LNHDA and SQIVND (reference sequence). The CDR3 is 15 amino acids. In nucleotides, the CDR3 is TGTGCCAGTAGTACCGAGCGGGGGGCTTACAATGAGCAGTTCTTC. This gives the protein CASSTERGAYNEQFF.

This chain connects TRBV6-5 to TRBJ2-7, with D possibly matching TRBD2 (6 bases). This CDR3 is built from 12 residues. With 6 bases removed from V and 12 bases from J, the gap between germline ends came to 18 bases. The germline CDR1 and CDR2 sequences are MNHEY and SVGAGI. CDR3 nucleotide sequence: TGTGCCAGCAGCTCGTCTTCGGGGGTCTGGTACTTC. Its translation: CASSSSSGVWYF.

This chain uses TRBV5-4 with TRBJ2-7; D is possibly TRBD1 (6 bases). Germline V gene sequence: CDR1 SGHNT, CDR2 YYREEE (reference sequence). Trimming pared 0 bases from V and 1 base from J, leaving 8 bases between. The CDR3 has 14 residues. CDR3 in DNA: TGTGCCAGCAGCTTGGGGACAGATTCCTACGAGCAGTACTTC. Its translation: CASSLGTDSYEQYF.